This T cell receptor (beta chain) stems from a study of T cell repertoires in ileal Crohn's disease. Study-wide points: All patients with clonality above 26.8% had endoscopic recurrence. Sorted CD8 T cells held more high-frequency clones than CD4.

Germline values: CDR1 SGHTA, CDR2 FQGNSA. The CDR3 consists of 16 residues. V lost 1 base and J 4 bases, leaving 16 bases between the germline ends. Remarks on this clone: Its antigen remains unidentified.

The assay was immunoSEQ multiplex PCR, and TCRdb's table has in-frame clones only and misses some. The sample holds 15,000 or so clones, 75% to 90% seen once. The origin of this receptor is an adult with Crohn's disease. The chain uses TRBV7-2 and TRBJ1-1, with D possibly matching TRBD1 (5 bases). The sequenced sample was ileal tissue. CDR3 nucleotide sequence: TGTGCCAGCAGCTTAGTAGGGGCTCAGACCCCCACTGAAGCTTTCTTT. Protein sequence: CASSLVGAQTPTEAFF.